Below, one T cell receptor beta chain is given with its context. No antigen is known for it. This entry belongs to a study of OX40 agonist ivuxolimab in advanced cancers. Study-wide points: Expanded peripheral T cell antigen specificity was not determined. In the 0.1 to 3.0 mg/kg range, CD4+ and CD8+ blood T cells had expanded clonally by week 6.

The data were produced by immunoSEQ multiplex PCR, yet TCRdb's version contains in-frame clones alone and is incomplete. Of tens of thousands of clones in the sample, about 91% were seen once. Autoimmune disease history or systemic immunosuppression meant exclusion. J was trimmed by 3 bases and V by 3 bases; bases with no gene match: 4. The germline CDR1 and CDR2 sequences are SEHNR and FQNEAQ (reference sequence). The CDR3 is 15 amino acids. The source material was CD4+ or CD8+ T cells sorted from blood, sampled in a trial of the OX40 agonist ivuxolimab. The clonotype comes from an adult with an advanced solid tumor such as melanoma, head and neck, liver or kidney cancer. This chain joins TRBV7-9 and TRBJ1-5; TRBD1 matches 8 bases. The CDR3 here is CASSLGQGANQPQHF. CDR3 DNA sequence: TGTGCCAGCAGCTTGGGGCAGGGGGCCAATCAGCCCCAGCATTTT.